This TCR beta chain came from a study of CD8+ T cells in alopecia areata. Study information: Dosing spanned 6 to 18 months on tofacitinib, then 6 months off drug.

After isolation, RNA underwent reverse transcription to generate cDNA as the sequencing template. Profiling relied on immunoSEQ multiplex PCR, and the TCRdb table lists in-frame clones only, not all of them. The data show 150,000 or so clones, 87% seen once. Peripheral blood and lesional scalp punch biopsies were taken from alopecia areata patients. On this clone: Its specificity is not known.

Trimming stripped 1 base from V and 0 bases from J, with 7 bases between. Germline CDR1 reads SGHVS; CDR2 reads FNYEAQ. CDR3 length: 15 amino acids. General study findings and limits: Shared TCR sequences were less clear between patients than in mice, possibly partly from HLA diversity. Normal skin's resident alphabeta T cells are sequenced alongside lesional scalp T cells.

Specimen: CD8+ T cells sorted from blood, collected at week 0. The source is a human donor with alopecia areata. The chain joins TRBV7-6 to TRBJ1-3; D call uncertain. CDR3 protein: CASSLDSNSGNTIYF. DNA of the CDR3: TGTGCCAGCAGCTTAGACAGCAACTCTGGAAACACCATATATTTT.